The rows below give T cell receptor beta chains drawn from one sample of a study of T cells in Graves' hyperthyroidism and ophthalmopathy. One entry per CDR3 protein, called by TCRdb with MiXCR from the multiplex PCR reads. The table shows roughly 250,000 distinct CDR3 sequences, with 22% occurring only once. The source material was blood. The receptors shown here come from a man aged 25-45 years with Graves' ophthalmopathy. CDR3s include the opening cysteine and the closing phenylalanine or tryptophan.

CDR3	V	J
CASRDPYQETQYF	TRBV2	TRBJ2-5
CASGRGNGQSYEQYF	TRBV5-1	TRBJ2-7
CSATTSDYEQYF	TRBV20-1	TRBJ2-7
CASSLGSQGLEQFF	TRBV11-3	TRBJ2-1
CASSLRLAGTGELFF	TRBV11-1	TRBJ2-2
CSASPGLVTYEQYF	TRBV20-1	TRBJ2-7
CASSPRNRYSYNEQFF	TRBV7-9	TRBJ2-1
CASSLLPTLAYNEQFF	TRBV11-3	TRBJ2-1
CACQEYSYEQYF	TRBV28	TRBJ2-7
CASSSNYDYDSYNEQFF	TRBV5-1	TRBJ2-1
CAIRFGSQGNTIYF	TRBV10-3	TRBJ1-3
CAWSEIGPEAFF	TRBV30	TRBJ1-1
CASSLGHSYEQYF	TRBV7-2	TRBJ2-7
CASSETGGYTF	TRBV6-1	TRBJ1-2
CASSLQARGTGELFF	TRBV12-3/TRBV12-4	TRBJ2-2
CASSTSRAGGSYNEQFF	TRBV6-2/TRBV6-3	TRBJ2-1
CASSPVRRGTETQYF	TRBV18	TRBJ2-5
CASSLNRDVGRYF	TRBV27	TRBJ2-5
CASAGSQPRTDTQYF	TRBV5-1	TRBJ2-3
CASSWGILGLVNEQFF	TRBV27	TRBJ2-1
CASRLGAGGAAGELFF	TRBV7-3	TRBJ2-2
CASSFPGRPEAFF	TRBV28	TRBJ1-1
CASRAGTLAGNTIHF	TRBV2	TRBJ1-3
CTSSLGQAETQYF	TRBV5-6	TRBJ2-5
CASSELRRVSSYNEQFF	TRBV2	TRBJ2-1
CASSLGPGEGSYEQYF	TRBV19	TRBJ2-7
CASSRSLNTEAFF	TRBV27	TRBJ1-1
CASSQGRAGETQYF	TRBV4-1	TRBJ2-5
CSASRQGGNSPLHF	TRBV20-1	TRBJ1-6
CASKGQGSEAFF	TRBV2	TRBJ1-1
CASSLNRETNTIYF	TRBV5-1	TRBJ1-3
CASDRGGAARTDTQYF	TRBV5-1	TRBJ2-3
CASSFYHIGETQYF	TRBV7-9	TRBJ2-5
CASIGPLTEAFF	TRBV28	TRBJ1-1
CASLRQTFYNEQFF	TRBV18	TRBJ2-1
CASSPQGARDQPQHF	TRBV12-3/TRBV12-4	TRBJ1-5
CASSTRTGAAYNSPLHF	TRBV28	TRBJ1-6
CASSPYAGTTEFQETQYF	TRBV4-1	TRBJ2-5
CASSHSAGTNEKLFF	TRBV14	TRBJ1-4